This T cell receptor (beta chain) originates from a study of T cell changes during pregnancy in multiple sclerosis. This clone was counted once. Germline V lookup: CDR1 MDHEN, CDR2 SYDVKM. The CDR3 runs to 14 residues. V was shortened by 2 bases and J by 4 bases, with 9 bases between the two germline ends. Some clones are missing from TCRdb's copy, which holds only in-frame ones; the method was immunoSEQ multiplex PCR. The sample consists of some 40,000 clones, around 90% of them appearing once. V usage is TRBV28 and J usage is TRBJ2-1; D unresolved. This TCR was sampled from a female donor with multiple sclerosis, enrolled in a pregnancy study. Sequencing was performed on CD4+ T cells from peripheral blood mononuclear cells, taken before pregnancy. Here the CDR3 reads CASSLVAEYNEQFF. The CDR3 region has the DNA TGTGCCAGCAGTTTAGTGGCGGAATACAATGAGCAGTTCTTC.